This TCR beta chain was retrieved from a study of beta chain features in type 1 diabetes. Note on this clone: Antigen specificity is unknown.

CDR1 MNHEY and CDR2 SVGAGI come from the germline V gene. This CDR3 has 14 amino acids. V was pared by 5 bases and J by 0 bases, with 9 bases between. TCRB transcripts that were expressed got sequenced, as all of the isolated RNA had been reverse transcribed. The data were produced by immunoSEQ multiplex PCR, yet TCRdb's version contains in-frame clones alone and is incomplete. Here the sample spans approximately 360,000 clones, 10% to 15% being singletons. The study, taken as a whole, reports: TCRB CDR3s from Type 1 diabetes patients were moderately but significantly shorter in all four CD4+ subsets.

The chain links TRBV6-5 to TRBJ2-3; D gene ambiguous. Source material: naive CD4+ T cells from blood. The TCR comes from a woman aged 18-29 years with type 1 diabetes. In DNA, the CDR3 is TGTGCCAGCAGTCACGGTACCAGCACAGATACGCAGTATTTT. Amino acid sequence: CASSHGTSTDTQYF.